This T cell receptor (beta chain) was obtained from a study of shared clonotypes between healthy human individuals (dated by TCRdb to 2020 to 2021). Study-wide context: A couple of women and a few men aged 18 to 49 years were included in the cohort. For each donor, three plates each were used for CD4 naive and CD4 memory, two plates were used for CD8 naive, and one plate was used for CD8 memory. To increase sequencing depth and limit assay-specific biases, different laboratories used diverse techniques to prepare libraries and sequence TCR repertoires. Leukapheresis yielded between about 0.94 and 9 billion PBMCs per donor. To estimate repertoire size and how much clonotype sharing occurs between individuals, the study deeply sequenced the blood TCR repertoires of about five healthy adults. General conclusions and limits of the study: Sampling was restricted to blood, and TCR repertoires in tissue are likely to differ from TCR repertoires in blood. When several donors were compared, the shared fraction of clonotypes was approximately 5% for naive CD4, around 3.5% for naive CD8, 2% to 2.5% for memory CD4, and 0.4% for memory CD8. Pairwise subsampling led to the expectation that sequencing depth would affect the degree of clonotype sharing among donors. Rarefaction of sorted-subset datasets indicated incomplete sequencing despite the large sequencing depth. The genetic and exposure-history diversity represented was limited by the small number of donors. Larger estimated clonotype richness was generally found for naive subsets than for memory subsets. Higher generation probabilities were observed for clonotypes shared by all four sorted-subset donors than for non-shared clonotypes.

As regards this clone: The specificity of this receptor is unknown. Base qualities are not provided; no much larger clone lies one nucleotide away.

Using the deep immunoSEQ assay, multiplex PCR amplified TCR CDR3 regions from genomic DNA. For each cell subset, the extracted genomic DNA was distributed evenly across all wells of several immunoSEQ 96-well plates, and each plate served as one replicate. For sorted subsets, approximately 200 ng of genomic DNA, equivalent to around 31,000 T cell genomes, went into each replicate PCR. Purified libraries were quantified with a Qubit 3.0 fluorometer, sized on a Bioanalyzer 2100, and re-quantified with the KAPA Library Quantification kit. Every immunoSEQ 96-well plate was sequenced on a separate single-read 150-cycle Illumina NextSeq 550 flow cell. The authors' analysis ran thus. Because only junctional sequences without quality scores were contained in the immunoSEQ output, filtering matching that applied to full-length reads could not be performed. To assign V/J genes and CDR3, sequences were annotated using PyIR, a Python wrapper for IgBLAST v1.9, with IMGT germline references. Reads were filtered out if the reads had weak V/J assignments (E-value above 1e-6), no CDR3, stop codons, out-of-frame junctions, or ambiguous translated residues. A V3J clonotype was defined by an identical inferred V gene, J gene, and CDR3 amino acid sequence. The percentage overlap between two repertoires was calculated by dividing the number of shared unique clonotypes by the size of the smaller repertoire. Repertoire richness was assessed with RTK rarefaction, the Chao1 estimator, and Recon v2.1 estimates of unobserved clonotypes. Generation probabilities for all TCRbeta clonotypes obtained by the gDNA method from four donors were computed using OLGA. TCRdb mirrors the immuneACCESS table, restricted to in-frame sequences. Some clones are absent from its copies; in checked studies, under half trace to an unresolved V gene, and the reason for the others is unknown. V and J calls and clone size are as listed in that table; D and trimming were resolved from the DNA. This sample has about 2.3 million clones in its table, and 92% of those were observed once. 0.37% of the sample lies in the top ten.

The donors were healthy, HIV-negative adults who had no recently reported acute infections or vaccinations. Every donor was a Caucasian adult residing in Nashville, Tennessee, USA. CD4+ T cells were enriched by magnetic negative selection; naive cells were then positively selected on CD45RA, and the negative fraction formed the memory subset. Blood was obtained by leukapheresis, after which PBMCs were separated by Ficoll-Histopaque density gradient centrifugation and cryopreserved in liquid nitrogen vapor phase. Analytical flow cytometry was used to check the purity and quantity of every magnetically sorted T cell population. Genomic DNA was isolated from each sorted fraction and quantified by UV absorbance on a Nanodrop 2000c. Measured from the cysteine to the phenylalanine, the CDR3 is 20 residues long. The DNA shown is the 60-base CDR3, in frame from base 1. CDR1 and CDR2 were assigned from the germline V gene as MNHNS and SASEGT. Trimming takes 4 bases from V and 1 base from J, and the germline ends sit 28 bases apart.

The sequenced material came from naive CD4+ T cells from PBMCs. The cell subset or site label, read with the paper, signifies: CD45RA+ positively selected. The origin of this receptor is a man between 18 and 35 years old in good health. Some clones in this sample may be carry-over from other donors' samples. The chain is made from TRBV6-1 and TRBJ2-5; too little of a D gene remains to name it. The sequence in DNA is TGTGCCAGCAGTGGTACAGCATTAGGCCCCTTCCGGGCTCCCCAAGAGACCCAGTACTTC. Translation gives CASSGTALGPFRAPQETQYF.